This passage covers 6 T cell receptor beta chains from one sample sequenced in a study of T cells in Graves' hyperthyroidism and ophthalmopathy (dated by TCRdb to the late 2010s). The library was built by means of multiplex PCR. These reads were obtained on an Illumina HiSeq 2000. The TCR beta CDR3 regions were amplified from RNA transcripts. For the first round of RT-PCR on the TCR CDR3, the HTBI primer set was used together with the Qiagen OneStep RT-PCR kit. TCRdb reanalyzed the raw reads on its own, using fastp at Q25 for trimming and MiXCR for clone calling, and kept in-frame beta chains. Each entry merges the rows of one CDR3 protein and shows their most common DNA and genes. The sample has hundreds of thousands of distinct CDR3 sequences on record, roughly 14% of them singletons. The top ten constitute about 4.5% of the sample. The specimen sequenced was blood. Receptors originate from a woman between 40 and 55 years old with Graves' ophthalmopathy.

This clonotype was counted ten times or more. The rearrangement joins TRBV10-3 to TRBJ1-5, with TRBD1 matching over 8 bases. V trimming: 6 bases; J trimming: 6 bases; junction bases outside the gene matches: 4. Germline V lookup: CDR1 ENHRY, CDR2 SYGVKD. This CDR3 has 13 amino acids. The CDR3 sequence: CAIRDREAQPQHF. As DNA, the CDR3 is TGTGCCATCAGGGACAGGGAAGCTCAGCCCCAGCATTTT.

This clonotype was recorded at least ten times. The chain combines TRBV30 with TRBJ2-7, with 7 positions matching TRBD1. The J segment lost 0 bases and the V segment lost 6 bases, leaving 5 bases of the junction unmatched. The CDR3 consists of 13 residues. The V gene's germline CDR1 is GTSNPN and CDR2 SVGIG (reference sequence). CDR3: CACIGTDSYEQYF. CDR3 DNA sequence: TGTGCCTGTATCGGGACAGACTCCTACGAGCAGTACTTC.

This clonotype has ten or more counts. The J gene is TRBJ2-7, the V gene TRBV10-2, with 13 bases that match TRBD2. The CDR3 contains 13 residues. The germline V gene encodes CDR1 WSHSY and CDR2 SAAADI. The ends lost 10 bases at V and 6 bases at J; junction bases unmatched: 6. CDR3 nucleotide sequence: TGCGCCACCGGGACTAGCGGGATGAGCGAGCAGTACTTC. Residues: CATGTSGMSEQYF.

The chain recombines TRBV4-3 with TRBJ1-1; D remains unclear. This CDR3 spans 14 amino acids. The V gene's germline CDR1 is LGHNA and CDR2 YSLEER. V lost 10 bases to trimming and J lost 5 bases, with 20 bases between them. CDR3 amino acids: CATRGPLKGTEAFF. For the CDR3, the DNA is TGCGCCACCCGCGGACCGCTTAAAGGAACTGAAGCTTTCTTT.

The table lists this clonotype with many counts. V and J are TRBV12-3 or TRBV12-4 and TRBJ2-2, with TRBD2 matching over 10 bases. V lost 3 bases, J lost 5 bases, and 6 bases stayed unmatched. The CDR3 consists of 16 residues. As DNA, the CDR3 is TGTGCCAGCAGTTTGTCCGCTAGCGGGAGTACCGGGGAGCTGTTTTTT. Translating gives CASSLSASGSTGELFF.

The sample holds many counts of this clonotype. V is TRBV6-1 and J is TRBJ1-5; no firm D call. V lost 5 bases and J 5 bases, leaving 13 bases between the germline ends. Germline values: CDR1 MNHNS, CDR2 SASEGT. The CDR3 totals 14 residues. This CDR3 is CASSLPGSDQPQHF. In DNA, the CDR3 is TGTGCCAGCAGTCTCCCGGGGTCTGATCAGCCCCAGCATTTT.